The 26 T cell receptor beta chains reported below all come from one sample, sequenced in a study of breast tumors, draining lymph nodes, adjacent tissues. TCRdb re-derived calls from the multiplex PCR reads in MiXCR, one entry per CDR3 protein. This sample yields 100,000 to 150,000 distinct CDR3 sequences, of which approximately 20% are seen a single time; about 2.4% belongs to the top ten. Breast cancer patients provided tissue from their axillary draining lymph nodes. Material for sequencing was axillary lymph node tissue. The receptors were gathered from a female donor with breast cancer. Some clones in this sample may be carry-over from other donors' samples.

This clonotype was recorded many times. The chain joins TRBV6-2 or TRBV6-3 to TRBJ2-1; D remains ambiguous. V dropped 2 bases and J dropped 5 bases, with 4 bases sitting between them. Germline assignment: CDR1 MNHEY and CDR2 SVGEGT. The CDR3 has 12 residues. DNA of the CDR3: TGTGCCAGCAGTTACGAAGACAATGAGCAGTTCTTC. Translated, it gives CASSYEDNEQFF.

The chain uses TRBV28 and TRBJ2-4; tentative D call: TRBD1 (6 bases). Deletions cut 3 bases from V and 8 bases from J, with 11 bases between. This CDR3 has 13 residues. Germline CDR1 is MDHEN and CDR2 is SYDVKM. The CDR3 DNA reads as TGTGCCAGCAGTTTGGGCCCAGGGGACATTCAGTACTTC. Amino acids: CASSLGPGDIQYF.

The sample holds many counts of this clonotype. The chain is built from TRBV6-6 and TRBJ2-7; 8 nucleotides match TRBD1. The CDR3 totals 17 residues. From germline, CDR1 is MNHNY and CDR2 SVGAGI (reference sequence). The V and J ends lost 2 bases and 0 bases, in that order; junction bases with no gene match: 9. This CDR3 is CASSYTHRTGSSYEQYF. CDR3 nucleotides: TGTGCCAGCAGTTACACCCACCGGACAGGGAGCTCCTACGAGCAGTACTTC.

In this sample, this clonotype turned up many times. The chain combines TRBV5-8 with TRBJ2-1, with D possibly being TRBD2 (6 bases). The CDR3 is 14 amino acids. Germline loops: CDR1 SGHTS, CDR2 YDEGEE. V lost 0 bases, J lost 5 bases, and 9 bases lay in between. The CDR3 sequence: CASSLGLGDNEQFF. The CDR3, as DNA: TGTGCCAGCAGCTTGGGACTAGGGGACAATGAGCAGTTCTTC.

This clonotype has just a few counts. The rearrangement uses TRBV30 and TRBJ1-5, with D hard to call. Germline CDR1 GTSNPN, CDR2 SVGIG (reference sequence). V shed 0 bases and J shed 3 bases, with 6 bases lying between them. The CDR3 runs to 13 residues. Written as DNA, the CDR3 is TGTGCCTGGAGTGTGAGCCCCAATCAGCCCCAGCATTTT. Translation gives CAWSVSPNQPQHF.

V is TRBV6-5 and J is TRBJ2-7; D not resolved. Trimming stripped 0 bases from V and 5 bases from J, with 11 bases between. Germline CDR1 reads MNHEY; CDR2 reads SVGAGI. This CDR3 has 14 amino acids. In DNA, the CDR3 is TGTGCCAGCAGTTACTCGGGCAGAAAGCACGAGCAGTACTTC. This encodes CASSYSGRKHEQYF.

This clonotype appeared a few times. This chain joins TRBV3-2 and TRBJ2-3; the DNA was not used to check the table's D call, TRBD2. TRBV3-2 is flagged as a pseudogene. The CDR3 sequence is 18 residues long. Here the CDR3 reads CASSQLAGGPLGTDTQYF. For the CDR3, the DNA is TGTGCCAGCAGCCAACTAGCGGGAGGGCCCCTTGGAACAGATACGCAGTATTTT.

Concerning this clonotype itself: This sequence may be a read error, since a much larger clone differs from it by one base. Since no conserved phenylalanine or tryptophan closes the CDR3, a read error is the likely cause. The chain is built from TRBV4-2 and TRBJ2-7; D gene uncertain. Germline V gene data show CDR1 as LGHNA and CDR2 as YNFKEQ. The CDR3 extends over 17 amino acids. V was pared by 0 bases and J by 7 bases, with 22 bases between. CDR3 bases: TGTGCCAGCAGCCAAGAAGGTAATCGTGATTCCAAGGGAGAGCAGTACTCC. Protein: CASSQEGNRDSKGEQYS.

This clonotype came up many times. The chain has TRBV20-1 and TRBJ2-2, with TRBD2 as a possible D gene (6 bases). The CDR3 length is 12 residues. The germline CDR1 and CDR2 sequences are DFQATT and SNEGSKA (reference sequence). V was cut by 1 base and J by 8 bases, with 8 bases left in between. The CDR3 DNA is TGCAGTGCTAGAGCGGGAGCGGGGGAGCTGTTTTTT. Protein: CSARAGAGELFF.

The table lists this clonotype with many counts. The chain combines TRBV7-2 with TRBJ2-3; 7 bases agree with TRBD1. V shed 5 bases and J 0 bases; nucleotides not matched to a gene: 8. The CDR3 has 16 residues. Germline CDR1 and CDR2: SGHTA and FQGNSA. This CDR3 is CASSARQGGSTDTQYF. The CDR3 DNA sequence: TGTGCCAGCAGCGCCCGACAGGGCGGTAGCACAGATACGCAGTATTTT. Full variable domain (missing parts from reference TRBV7-2 and TRBJ2-3): GAGVSQSPSNKVTEKGKDVELRCDPISGHTALYWYRQSLGQGLEFLIYFQGNSAPDKSGLPSDRFSAERTGGSVSTLTIQRTQQEDSAVYLCASSARQGGSTDTQYFGPGTRLTVL.

This clonotype was counted at least ten times. The chain joins TRBV7-9 to TRBJ2-3, with TRBD2 identical over 10 bases. CDR3 length equals 16 residues. V lost 5 bases to trimming and J lost 2 bases; unmatched junction nucleotides: 7. Germline CDR1 SEHNR, CDR2 FQNEAQ (reference sequence). Here the CDR3 reads CASSHGTSEYTDTQYF. The DNA of the CDR3 is TGTGCCAGCAGCCACGGGACTAGCGAGTACACAGATACGCAGTATTTT.

This clonotype came up many times. V and J are TRBV4-3 and TRBJ1-3; D is perhaps TRBD1 (6 bases). Germline CDR1 and CDR2: LGHNA and YSLEER. The CDR3 totals 14 residues. Trimming shortened V by 3 bases and J by 4 bases, and 10 bases separated the two germline ends. CDR3 sequence: CASSQGGLGNTIYF. CDR3 sequence (DNA): TGCGCCAGCAGCCAGGGGGGGCTAGGAAACACCATATATTTT.

This chain connects TRBV28 to TRBJ2-3; 7 bases agree with TRBD1. Unmatched junction bases numbered 9, after V lost 2 bases and J lost 4 bases. Germline values: CDR1 MDHEN, CDR2 SYDVKM. CDR3 size: 16 residues. In nucleotides, the CDR3 is TGTGCCAGCAGTTTACCAAAGACAGGGAGAGCAGATACGCAGTATTTT. Its translation is CASSLPKTGRADTQYF.

This sequence joins TRBV28 and TRBJ2-2; 8 bases fit TRBD2. The CDR3 covers 15 residues. The germline CDR1 and CDR2 sequences are MDHEN and SYDVKM. The junction had 13 bases not matched to a gene; V was cut back by 10 bases and J by 6 bases. CDR3 region: CAKLKVREGPGELFF. CDR3 nucleotides: TGTGCCAAACTGAAGGTTCGGGAGGGCCCCGGGGAGCTGTTTTTT.

This clonotype was observed many times. J is TRBJ2-3 and V is TRBV9, with D unresolved. This CDR3 is 15 amino acids long. CDR1 is SGDLS and CDR2 is YYNGEE in the germline V gene. V was shortened by 0 bases and J by 1 base, with 9 bases between the two germline ends. The DNA of the CDR3 is TGTGCCAGCAGCGTAGCCCCCCGGGGCACAGATACGCAGTATTTT. This translates into CASSVAPRGTDTQYF.

To note about this clonotype: Germline is not matched at one junction end, which may reflect a read error. The chain employs TRBV28 and TRBJ1-4; no firm D call. CDR1 MDHEN and CDR2 SYDVKM come from the germline V gene. This CDR3 has 16 amino acids. CDR3 DNA sequence: TGTGCCAGCAGCCCGCATTCCCCGCGTCGGGCAGATATAAGGCGGTTT. Residues: CASSPHSPRRADIRRF.

There are many counts of this clonotype. The CDR3 sequence is CASDDTSYEQYF. CDR3 nucleotide sequence: TGTGCCAGCGACGACACCTCCTACGAGCAGTACTTC. The chain joins TRBV2 to TRBJ2-7; D is uncertain. Trimming removed 8 bases at V and 0 bases at J, with 8 bases between. Germline CDR1 reads SNHLY; CDR2 reads FYNNEI. The CDR3 loop spans 12 amino acids.

This clonotype showed up many times. The V and J genes are TRBV6-1 and TRBJ2-1, with TRBD2 matching over 10 bases. Germline assignment: CDR1 MNHNS and CDR2 SASEGT. J lost 2 bases, V lost 8 bases, and 6 bases had no gene match. The CDR3 has 15 residues. CDR3 nucleotide sequence: TGTGCCAGCGTCGGTAGCGGGAGGACCTACAATGAGCAGTTCTTC. This sequence encodes CASVGSGRTYNEQFF.

The V call is TRBV10-2, the J call TRBJ1-1; no definite D call. Trimming removed 2 bases at V and 4 bases at J, with 8 bases between. The germline V gene has CDR1 WSHSY and CDR2 SAAADI. The CDR3 is made up of 13 amino acids. The CDR3: CASSEKIGTEAFF. The CDR3 DNA reads TGCGCCAGCAGTGAGAAGATAGGCACTGAAGCTTTCTTT.

For this clonotype: A much bigger clone sits one base away, suggesting this may be a read error. CDR3 sequence reads: CASSPTRRSQETQYF. DNA for the CDR3: TGTGCCAGCAGCCCCACCCGGAGGTCTCAAGAGACCCAGTACTTC. This chain connects TRBV11-2 to TRBJ2-5; tentative D call: TRBD2 (5 bases). V was pared by 5 bases and J by 2 bases, with 15 bases between. Germline assignment: CDR1 SGHAT and CDR2 FQNNGV. The CDR3 is 15 residues long.

This clonotype was counted at least ten times. V is TRBV10-2 and J is TRBJ2-1; 14 bases fit TRBD2. CDR1 is WSHSY and CDR2 is SAAADI in the germline V gene. Trimming removed 6 bases from V and 7 bases from J; junction bases left unmatched: 5. The CDR3 has 15 amino acids. The CDR3 region has the DNA TGCGCCAGCAGAGGTGGACTAGCGGGGGGAAATGAGCAGTTCTTC. This translates into CASRGGLAGGNEQFF.

Many counts were recorded for this clonotype. The genes are TRBV10-3 and TRBJ2-5; 7 bases align to TRBD1. CDR1 is ENHRY and CDR2 is SYGVKD in the germline V gene. V was pared by 6 bases and J by 2 bases, with 6 bases of the junction left unmatched. The CDR3 totals 14 residues. The CDR3 DNA reads TGTGCCATCAGACCGACAGGGCAACAAGAGACCCAGTACTTC. Translation: CAIRPTGQQETQYF.

There are many counts of this clonotype. The chain is built from TRBV9 and TRBJ2-3; TRBD2 matches 9 bases. CDR1 is SGDLS and CDR2 is YYNGEE in the germline V gene. The CDR3 is 15 residues long. After removal of 4 bases from V and 0 bases from J, the junction contained 3 bases not matched to a gene. The DNA for the CDR3 is TGTGCCAGCAGCCCGGGACTAGCTAGCACAGATACGCAGTATTTT. It codes for CASSPGLASTDTQYF.

This clonotype was seen repeatedly, ten times or more. V usage is TRBV7-9 and J usage is TRBJ1-2, with no clear D. This CDR3 contains 13 residues. V was cut by 2 bases and J by 8 bases, with 12 bases left in between. CDR1 and CDR2 from the germline V gene are SEHNR and FQNEAQ (reference sequence). The CDR3 coding sequence is TGTGCCAGCAGCTTAAATGGGTATGGAGGCTACACCTTC. The encoded protein is CASSLNGYGGYTF.

This clonotype was seen ten or more times. The gene calls are TRBV30 and TRBJ2-3; D may correspond to TRBD1 or TRBD2 (6 bases each). Germline values: CDR1 GTSNPN, CDR2 SVGIG (reference sequence). V was clipped by 4 bases and J by 3 bases, with 14 bases between them. This CDR3 has 14 amino acids. CDR3 region: CAWKWGRGTDTQYF. CDR3 nucleotides: TGTGCCTGGAAGTGGGGGCGGGGAACAGATACGCAGTATTTT.

This clonotype was seen repeatedly, ten times or more. The chain has TRBV2 and TRBJ1-6; weak D call: TRBD1 (6 bases). V lost 7 bases to trimming and J lost 6 bases, with 13 bases between them. From germline, CDR1 is SNHLY and CDR2 FYNNEI. The CDR3 loop spans 14 amino acids. Here the CDR3 DNA reads TGTGCCAGCACCGAGCGACAGGTTAATTCACCCCTCCACTTT. Its translation is CASTERQVNSPLHF. Together with reference TRBV2 and TRBJ1-6, the CDR3 gives the full variable domain: EPEVTQTPSHQVTQMGQEVILRCVPISNHLYFYWYRQILGQKVEFLVSFYNNEISEKSEIFDDQFSVERPDGSNFTLKIRSTKLEDSAMYFCASTERQVNSPLHFGNGTRLTVT.